The clone carrying this T cell receptor beta chain was seen more than once but under ten times. Trimming removed 1 base from V and 4 bases from J, with 9 bases in between. This CDR3 comprises 14 residues. Germline V gene sequence: CDR1 MGHDK, CDR2 SYGVNS. The second PCR ran about 6 to 12 cycles with a sample-barcoded 5' primer and J-beta primers. Via MiXCR, TCRdb re-called the 5' RACE reads, giving one row per CDR3 protein. The data show around 970,000 distinct CDR3 sequences, roughly 51% seen once. The sample belongs to a study of blood T cells in healthy people across ages. The material sequenced was blood. The TCR sequence derives from a woman aged 55-69 years in good health. The chain links TRBV25-1 to TRBJ2-3; a possible D gene is TRBD2 (6 bases). CDR3 region: CASSEWDSPDTQYF. CDR3 DNA sequence: TGTGCCAGCAGTGAATGGGACTCCCCAGATACGCAGTATTTT.